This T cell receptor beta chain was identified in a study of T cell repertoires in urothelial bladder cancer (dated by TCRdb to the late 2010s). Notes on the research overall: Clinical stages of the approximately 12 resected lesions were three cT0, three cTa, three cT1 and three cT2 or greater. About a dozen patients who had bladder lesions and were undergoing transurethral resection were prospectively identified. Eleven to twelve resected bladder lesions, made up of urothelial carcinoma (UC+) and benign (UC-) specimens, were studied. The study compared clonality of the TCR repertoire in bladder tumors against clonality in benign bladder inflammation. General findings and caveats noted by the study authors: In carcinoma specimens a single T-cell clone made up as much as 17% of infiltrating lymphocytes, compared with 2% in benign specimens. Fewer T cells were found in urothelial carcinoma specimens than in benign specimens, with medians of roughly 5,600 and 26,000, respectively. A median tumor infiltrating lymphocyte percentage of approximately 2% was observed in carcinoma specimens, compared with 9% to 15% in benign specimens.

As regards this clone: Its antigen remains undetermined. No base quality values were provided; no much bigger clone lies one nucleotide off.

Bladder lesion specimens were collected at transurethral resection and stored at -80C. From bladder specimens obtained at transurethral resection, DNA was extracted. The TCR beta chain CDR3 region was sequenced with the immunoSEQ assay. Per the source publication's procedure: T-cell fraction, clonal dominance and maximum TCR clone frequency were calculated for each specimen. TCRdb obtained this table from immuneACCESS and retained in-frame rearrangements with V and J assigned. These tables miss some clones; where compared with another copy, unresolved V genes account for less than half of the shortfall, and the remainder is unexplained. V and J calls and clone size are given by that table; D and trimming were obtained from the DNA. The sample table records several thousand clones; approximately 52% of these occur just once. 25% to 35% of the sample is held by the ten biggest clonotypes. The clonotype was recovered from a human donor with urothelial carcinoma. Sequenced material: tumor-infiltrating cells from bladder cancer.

CDR3 protein: CASSQEQASQPQHF. The nucleotides are TGCGCCAGCAGCCAAGAACAGGCCAGTCAGCCCCAGCATTTT. The V and J segments used are TRBV4-1 and TRBJ1-5; possibly the D gene is TRBD1, per 5 matching bases. V and J are truncated by 0 bases and 6 bases respectively, leaving an intervening sequence of 9 bases. The germline V gene sets CDR1 to MGHRA and CDR2 to YSYEKL. Spanning cysteine to phenylalanine, the CDR3 consists of 14 amino acids. This entry keeps only the CDR3 DNA: 42 bases, framed from base 1.